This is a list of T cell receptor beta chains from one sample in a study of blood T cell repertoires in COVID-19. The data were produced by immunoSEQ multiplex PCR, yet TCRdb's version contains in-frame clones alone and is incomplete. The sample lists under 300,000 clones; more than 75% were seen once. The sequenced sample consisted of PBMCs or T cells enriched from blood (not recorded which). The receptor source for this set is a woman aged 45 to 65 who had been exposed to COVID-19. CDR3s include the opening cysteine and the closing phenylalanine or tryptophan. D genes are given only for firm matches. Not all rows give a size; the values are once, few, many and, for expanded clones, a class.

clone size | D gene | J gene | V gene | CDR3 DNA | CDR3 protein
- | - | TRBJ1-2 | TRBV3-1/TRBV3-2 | TGTGCCGTTGAAAGGACAACTGACGGCTACACCTTC | CAVERTTDGYTF
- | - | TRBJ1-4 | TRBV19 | TGTGCCAGTAGTATTAGCGGTGGCCCGAATCAAAAACTGTTTTTT | CASSISGGPNQKLFF
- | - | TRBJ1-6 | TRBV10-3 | TGTGCCATCACTTCGTCGGTAAATTCACCCCTCCACTTT | CAITSSVNSPLHF
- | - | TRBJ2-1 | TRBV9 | TGTGCCAGTTCTCCCCGGGATCTTCCTCCCCAGAATGAGCAGTTCTTC | CASSPRDLPPQNEQFF
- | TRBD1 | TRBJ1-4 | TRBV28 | TGTGCCAGCAGTTCCCGGGGACAGCTCAATGAAAAACTGTTTTTT | CASSSRGQLNEKLFF
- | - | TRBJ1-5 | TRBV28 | TGTGCCAGCAGTTCCCCCGGACAGAATCAGCCCCAGCATTTT | CASSSPGQNQPQHF
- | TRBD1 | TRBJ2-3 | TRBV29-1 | TGCAGCGTTGAGAGGGGGACAGGGCCACTTAGCACAGATACGCAGTATTTT | CSVERGTGPLSTDTQYF
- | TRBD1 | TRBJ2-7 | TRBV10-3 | TGTGCCATCGGCCGGGACAGGGCTGATGACGAGCAGTACTTC | CAIGRDRADDEQYF
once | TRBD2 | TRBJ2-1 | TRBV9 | TGTGCCAGCAGCGTAGCTCTAGCGGGGGATGCTGAGCAGTTCTTC | CASSVALAGDAEQFF
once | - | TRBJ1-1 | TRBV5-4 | TGTGCCAGCAGCTTTGGGGGGGGTCAAAGGACTGAAGCTTTCTTT | CASSFGGGQRTEAFF
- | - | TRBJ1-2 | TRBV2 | TGTGCCAGCAGTGGGGCACGAGTGGGTGGCTACACCTTC | CASSGARVGGYTF
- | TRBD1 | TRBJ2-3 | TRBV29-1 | TGCAGCGTTTACGGGACAGCCTTCACAGATACGCAGTATTTT | CSVYGTAFTDTQYF
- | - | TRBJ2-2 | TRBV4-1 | TGCGCCAGCAGCCAAGAGGGGGGGCCGGGGAACACCGGGGAGCTGTTTTTT | CASSQEGGPGNTGELFF
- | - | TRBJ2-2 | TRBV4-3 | TGCGCCAGCAGCCAAGGGAGTCGCACTTGGAACACCGGGGAGCTGTTTTTT | CASSQGSRTWNTGELFF
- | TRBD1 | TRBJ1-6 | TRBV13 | TGTGCCAGTTCCTCCGGGACAGTTAATTCACCCCTCCACTTT | CASSSGTVNSPLHF
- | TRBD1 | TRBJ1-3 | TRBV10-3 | TGTGCCATCAGTGAAGGGGGCCTAAACACCATATATTTT | CAISEGGLNTIYF
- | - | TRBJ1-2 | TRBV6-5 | TGTGCCAGCAGTTCCCTAGGTTCTTACTATGGGGGCTACACCTTC | CASSSLGSYYGGYTF
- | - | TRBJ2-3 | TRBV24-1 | TGTGCCACCAGTGATTTAACAGGGACCGATACGCAGTATTTT | CATSDLTGTDTQYF
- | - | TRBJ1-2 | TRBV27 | TGTGCCAGCAGCCCCGACCGGGGGGCCGGCTACACCTTC | CASSPDRGAGYTF
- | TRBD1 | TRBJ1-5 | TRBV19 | TGTGCCAGTAGTGGACAGGGGTCTTCCTTTGGCACGCCCCAGCATTTT | CASSGQGSSFGTPQHF
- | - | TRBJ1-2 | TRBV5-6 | TGTGCCAGCAGCTTGAAACCAGAGGGCTATGGCTACACCTTC | CASSLKPEGYGYTF
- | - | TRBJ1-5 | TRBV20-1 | TGCAGTGCTAGTCCGCAGGGGAATCAGCCCCAGCATTTT | CSASPQGNQPQHF
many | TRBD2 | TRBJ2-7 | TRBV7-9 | TGTGCCAGCGGGACTAGTAACGAGCAGTACTTC | CASGTSNEQYF
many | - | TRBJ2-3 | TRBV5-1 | TGCGCCAGCAGCTTTGGTGGCTTTTCTAGCACAGATACGCAGTATTTT | CASSFGGFSSTDTQYF
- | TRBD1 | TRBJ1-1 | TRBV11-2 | TGTGCCAGCAGCCGCGGGGACAGGGACACTGAAGCTTTCTTT | CASSRGDRDTEAFF
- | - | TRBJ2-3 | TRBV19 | TGTGCCAGTAGTCCCCGGACAGTTAAACAACGAGAAGGGCAGTATTTT | CASSPRTVKQREGQYF
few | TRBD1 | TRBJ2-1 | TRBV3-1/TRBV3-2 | TGTGCCAGCAGCCCCCCCGGGACAGGGAGGGAGCAGTTCTTC | CASSPPGTGREQFF
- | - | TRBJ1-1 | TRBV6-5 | TGTGCCAGCAGTCAAATAACAGGGAACACTGAAGCTTTCTTT | CASSQITGNTEAFF
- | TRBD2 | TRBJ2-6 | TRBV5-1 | TGCGCCAGCAGCTTGCCTAGCGGGGGGACATCTGGGGCCAACGTCCTGACTTTC | CASSLPSGGTSGANVLTF
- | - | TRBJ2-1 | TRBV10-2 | TGCGCCAGCAGGGGCTCGCCGATGGGTGAGCAGTTCTTC | CASRGSPMGEQFF
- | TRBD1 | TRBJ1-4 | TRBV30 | TGTGCCTGGAGTAGTGGGGGACAGGGGGAAAAACTGTTTTTT | CAWSSGGQGEKLFF
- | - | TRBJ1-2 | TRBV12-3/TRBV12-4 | TGTGCCAGCAGTTTACGGGGGACTGGCTACACCTTC | CASSLRGTGYTF
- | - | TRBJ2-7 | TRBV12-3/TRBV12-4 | TGTGCCAGCAGTTTAGCGGGGGGCTACGAGCAGTACTTC | CASSLAGGYEQYF
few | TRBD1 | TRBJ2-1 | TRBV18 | TGTGCCAGCTCTTTAACAGGGGGCGACGATGAGCAGTTCTTC | CASSLTGGDDEQFF
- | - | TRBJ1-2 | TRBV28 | TGTGCCAGCAGTTTGTCAGGGGCCTATGGCTACACCTTC | CASSLSGAYGYTF
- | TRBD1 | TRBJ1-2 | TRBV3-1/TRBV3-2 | TGTGCCAGCAGCCTCATTCAGGGGGCGGGCGGCTACACCTTC | CASSLIQGAGGYTF
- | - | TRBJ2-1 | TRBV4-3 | TGCGCCAGCAGCCAGACGGGATCCGGCGAGCAGTTCTTC | CASSQTGSGEQFF
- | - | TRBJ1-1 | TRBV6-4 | TGTGCCAGCAGTGTTTCTACAGGGATGAACACTGAAGCTTTCTTT | CASSVSTGMNTEAFF
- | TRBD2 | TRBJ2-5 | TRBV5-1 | TGCGCCAGCAGAACGACTAGCGGTACCCAAGAGACCCAGTACTTC | CASRTTSGTQETQYF
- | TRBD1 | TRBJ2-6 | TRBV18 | TGTGCCAGCTCATCTAGGACAGGTTCCTCGACTGGGGCCAACGTCCTGACTTTC | CASSSRTGSSTGANVLTF
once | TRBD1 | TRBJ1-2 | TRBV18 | TGTGCCAGCTCACCAATGGGACAGTCCTATGGCTACACCTTC | CASSPMGQSYGYTF
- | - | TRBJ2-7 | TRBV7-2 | TGTGCCAGCAGCTACTCAGGGGGGGAGCAGTACTTC | CASSYSGGEQYF
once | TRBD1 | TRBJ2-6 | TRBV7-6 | TGTGCCAGCAGCCTCCAGGCAGGGGGCTCTGGGGCCAACGTCCTGACTTTC | CASSLQAGGSGANVLTF
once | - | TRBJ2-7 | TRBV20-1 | TGCAGTGTCCCCGGGACCTACGAGCAGTACTTC | CSVPGTYEQYF
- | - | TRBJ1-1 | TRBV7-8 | TGTGCCAGCTCACCCACACAGGGTAGGGGCACTGAAGCTTTCTTT | CASSPTQGRGTEAFF
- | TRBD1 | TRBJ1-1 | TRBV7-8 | TGTGCCAGCAGCTCCAAAAGGACAGGGCCTAACACTGAAGCTTTCTTT | CASSSKRTGPNTEAFF
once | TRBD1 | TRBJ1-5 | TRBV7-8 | TGTGCCAGCAGCCCCCAGGGGGGTGGCAATCAGCCCCAGCATTTT | CASSPQGGGNQPQHF
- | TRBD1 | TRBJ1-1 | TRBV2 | TGTGCCAGAGGGACAGTGAACACTGAAGCTTTCTTT | CARGTVNTEAFF
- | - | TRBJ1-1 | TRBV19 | TGTGCCAGTAGCACTCGGGGTGCCGAGCCTTTCTTT | CASSTRGAEPFF
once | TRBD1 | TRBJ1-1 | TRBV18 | TGTGCCAGCTCACCCCCGATACAGGGGGAAGCTTTCTTT | CASSPPIQGEAFF
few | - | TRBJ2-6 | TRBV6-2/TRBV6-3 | TGTGCCAGCAGTTATCGGGAGGGGGCCAACGTCCTGACTTTC | CASSYREGANVLTF
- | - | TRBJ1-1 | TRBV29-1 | TGCAGCGTTTCCGACAGACCCAACACTGAAGCTTTCTTT | CSVSDRPNTEAFF